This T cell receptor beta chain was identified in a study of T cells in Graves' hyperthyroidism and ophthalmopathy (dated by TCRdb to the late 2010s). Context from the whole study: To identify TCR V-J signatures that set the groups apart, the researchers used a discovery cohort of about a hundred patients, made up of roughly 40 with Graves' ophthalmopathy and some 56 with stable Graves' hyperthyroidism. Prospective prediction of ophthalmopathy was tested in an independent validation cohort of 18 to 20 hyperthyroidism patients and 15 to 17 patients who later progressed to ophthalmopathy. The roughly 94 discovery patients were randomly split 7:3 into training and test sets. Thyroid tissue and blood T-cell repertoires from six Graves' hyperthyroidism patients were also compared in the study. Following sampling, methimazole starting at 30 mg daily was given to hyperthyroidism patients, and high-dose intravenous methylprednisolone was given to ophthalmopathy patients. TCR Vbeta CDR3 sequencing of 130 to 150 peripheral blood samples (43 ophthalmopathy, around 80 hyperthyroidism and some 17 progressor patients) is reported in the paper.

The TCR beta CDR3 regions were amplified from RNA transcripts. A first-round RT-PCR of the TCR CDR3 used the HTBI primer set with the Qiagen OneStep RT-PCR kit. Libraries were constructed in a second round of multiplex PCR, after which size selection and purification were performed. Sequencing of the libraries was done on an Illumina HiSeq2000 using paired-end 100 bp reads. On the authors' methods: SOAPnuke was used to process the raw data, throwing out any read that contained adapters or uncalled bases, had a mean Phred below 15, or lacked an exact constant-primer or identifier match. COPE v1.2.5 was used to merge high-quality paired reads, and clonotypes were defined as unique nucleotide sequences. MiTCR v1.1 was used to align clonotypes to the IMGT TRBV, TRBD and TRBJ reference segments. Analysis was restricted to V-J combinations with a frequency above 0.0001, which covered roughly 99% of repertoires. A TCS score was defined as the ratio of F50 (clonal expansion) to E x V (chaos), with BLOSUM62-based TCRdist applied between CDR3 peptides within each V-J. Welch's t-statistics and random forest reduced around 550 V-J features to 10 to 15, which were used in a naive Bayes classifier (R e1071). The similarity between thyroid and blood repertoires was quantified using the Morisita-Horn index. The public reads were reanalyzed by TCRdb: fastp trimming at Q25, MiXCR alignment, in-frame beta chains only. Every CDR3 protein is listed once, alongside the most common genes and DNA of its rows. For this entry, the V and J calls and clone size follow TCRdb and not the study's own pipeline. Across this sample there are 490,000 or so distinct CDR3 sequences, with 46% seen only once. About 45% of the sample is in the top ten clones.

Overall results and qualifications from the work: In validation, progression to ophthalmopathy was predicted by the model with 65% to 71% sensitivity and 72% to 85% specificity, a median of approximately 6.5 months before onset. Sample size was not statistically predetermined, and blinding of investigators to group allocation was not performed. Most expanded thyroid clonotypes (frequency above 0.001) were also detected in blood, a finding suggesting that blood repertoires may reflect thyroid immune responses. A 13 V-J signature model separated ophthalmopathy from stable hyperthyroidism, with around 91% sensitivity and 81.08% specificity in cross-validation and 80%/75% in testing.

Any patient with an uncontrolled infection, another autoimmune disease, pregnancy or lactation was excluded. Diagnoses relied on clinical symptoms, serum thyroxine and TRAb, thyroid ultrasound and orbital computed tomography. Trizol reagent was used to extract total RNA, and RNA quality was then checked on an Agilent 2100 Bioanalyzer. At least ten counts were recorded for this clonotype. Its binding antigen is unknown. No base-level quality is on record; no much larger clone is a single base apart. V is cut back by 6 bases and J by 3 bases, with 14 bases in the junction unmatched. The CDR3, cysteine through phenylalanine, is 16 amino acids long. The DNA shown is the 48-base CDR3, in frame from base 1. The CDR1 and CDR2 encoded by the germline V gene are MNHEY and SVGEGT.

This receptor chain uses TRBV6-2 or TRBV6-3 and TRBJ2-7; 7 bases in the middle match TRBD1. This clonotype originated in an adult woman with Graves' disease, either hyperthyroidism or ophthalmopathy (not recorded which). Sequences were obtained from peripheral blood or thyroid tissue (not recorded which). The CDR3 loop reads CASRGTAKLTFYEQYF. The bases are TGTGCCAGCAGAGGGACAGCGAAATTAACCTTCTACGAGCAGTACTTC.